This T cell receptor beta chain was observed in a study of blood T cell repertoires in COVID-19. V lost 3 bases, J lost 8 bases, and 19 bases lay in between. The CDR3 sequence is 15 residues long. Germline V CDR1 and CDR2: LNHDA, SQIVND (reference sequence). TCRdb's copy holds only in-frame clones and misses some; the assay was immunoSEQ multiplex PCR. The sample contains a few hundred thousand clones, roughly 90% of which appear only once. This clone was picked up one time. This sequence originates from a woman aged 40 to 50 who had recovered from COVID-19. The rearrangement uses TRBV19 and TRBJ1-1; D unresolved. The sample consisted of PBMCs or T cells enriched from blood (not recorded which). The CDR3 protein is CASSIPLPRVREAFF. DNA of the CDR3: TGTGCCAGTAGTATTCCCCTCCCTCGTGTCAGAGAAGCTTTCTTT.